This is a list of T cell receptor beta chains from one sample in a study of OX40 agonist ivuxolimab in advanced cancers. Libraries were prepared by immunoSEQ multiplex PCR; TCRdb keeps only in-frame clonotypes and omits some of them. The sample contains 14,000 or so clones, 75% to 85% of which appear only once. Sample: CD4+ or CD8+ T cells sorted from blood, taken in a trial of the OX40 agonist ivuxolimab. These receptor sequences come from an adult with an advanced solid tumor such as melanoma, head and neck, liver or kidney cancer. CDR3s include the opening cysteine and the closing phenylalanine or tryptophan. The order of the fields is clone size, J gene, D gene, CDR3 length, V gene, CDR3 protein, CDR3 DNA. The D gene is left open where the match is weak. Rows may omit the clone size; those that give it use once, few, many or a size class.

size: .
J: TRBJ1-1
D: TRBD1
length: 16
V: TRBV6-5
CDR3: CASSYGTGGAGTEAFF
DNA: TGTGCCAGCAGTTACGGGACAGGGGGCGCGGGCACTGAAGCTTTCTTT

size: .
J: TRBJ1-4
D: TRBD1
length: 16
V: TRBV30
CDR3: CAWRGDRAETNEKLFF
DNA: TGTGCCTGGAGGGGAGACAGGGCGGAAACTAATGAAAAACTGTTTTTT

size: .
J: TRBJ2-7
D: .
length: 12
V: TRBV5-1
CDR3: CASREGSYEQYF
DNA: TGCGCCAGCAGGGAGGGCTCCTACGAGCAGTACTTC

size: once
J: TRBJ2-2
D: .
length: 14
V: TRBV10-3
CDR3: CAIGRDANTGELFF
DNA: TGTGCCATCGGACGCGACGCGAACACCGGGGAGCTGTTTTTT

size: .
J: TRBJ2-3
D: TRBD2
length: 17
V: TRBV4-3
CDR3: CASSHLGLAAYTDTQYF
DNA: TGCGCCAGCAGCCACCTCGGACTAGCGGCTTACACAGATACGCAGTATTTT

size: .
J: TRBJ2-5
D: TRBD2
length: 16
V: TRBV2
CDR3: CASRTEAGGLVETQYF
DNA: TGTGCCAGCAGGACCGAGGCGGGGGGGCTTGTAGAGACCCAGTACTTC

size: .
J: TRBJ2-7
D: .
length: 14
V: TRBV13
CDR3: CASSLAPGHREQYF
DNA: TGTGCCAGCAGCTTAGCGCCAGGGCACCGCGAGCAGTACTTC

size: .
J: TRBJ2-1
D: TRBD1
length: 18
V: TRBV4-1
CDR3: CASSQDWDRASSYNEQFF
DNA: TGCGCCAGCAGCCAAGATTGGGACAGGGCCAGCTCCTACAATGAGCAGTTCTTC

size: .
J: TRBJ1-1
D: .
length: 14
V: TRBV4-1
CDR3: CASSLGLGNTEAFF
DNA: TGCGCCAGCAGCCTGGGGCTGGGAAACACTGAAGCTTTCTTT

size: medium-sized
J: TRBJ1-2
D: .
length: 13
V: TRBV5-6
CDR3: CASSSGELYGYTF
DNA: TGTGCCAGCAGCTCAGGAGAACTGTATGGCTACACCTTC

size: once
J: TRBJ1-3
D: .
length: 15
V: TRBV5-6
CDR3: CASSLGWGSGNTIYF
DNA: TGTGCCAGCAGCTTAGGTTGGGGTTCTGGAAACACCATATATTTT

size: .
J: TRBJ2-7
D: .
length: 15
V: TRBV27
CDR3: CASSLYAGMSYEQYF
DNA: TGTGCCAGCAGTTTATATGCGGGAATGTCCTACGAGCAGTACTTC

size: .
J: TRBJ1-1
D: TRBD1
length: 15
V: TRBV2
CDR3: CASRDRAAWDTEAFF
DNA: TGTGCCAGCAGAGACAGGGCCGCTTGGGACACTGAAGCTTTCTTT

size: few
J: TRBJ2-7
D: TRBD1
length: 12
V: TRBV2
CDR3: CASEGTGYEQYF
DNA: TGTGCCAGCGAGGGGACAGGCTACGAGCAGTACTTC

size: .
J: TRBJ2-7
D: .
length: 12
V: TRBV21-1
CDR3: CASSLGFYEQYF
DNA: TGTGCCAGCAGCCTCGGTTTCTACGAGCAGTACTTC

size: .
J: TRBJ2-4
D: .
length: 13
V: TRBV27
CDR3: CASSSFGGNIQYF
DNA: TGTGCCAGCAGTTCGTTCGGCGGAAACATTCAGTACTTC

size: .
J: TRBJ2-7
D: .
length: 15
V: TRBV28
CDR3: CASSLASGYTYEQYF
DNA: TGTGCCAGCAGTTTGGCCAGCGGTTATACCTACGAGCAGTACTTC

size: .
J: TRBJ2-7
D: .
length: 15
V: TRBV19
CDR3: CASSMPQGQGYEQYF
DNA: TGTGCCAGTAGTATGCCCCAGGGACAAGGCTACGAGCAGTACTTC

size: .
J: TRBJ2-3
D: TRBD1
length: 13
V: TRBV5-4
CDR3: CASSLGGDRDLYF
DNA: TGTGCCAGCAGCTTGGGGGGGGACAGGGACCTCTATTTT

size: .
J: TRBJ2-7
D: TRBD2
length: 15
V: TRBV27
CDR3: CASSPSGGSSYEQYF
DNA: TGTGCCAGCAGTCCCTCCGGGGGGTCGTCCTACGAGCAGTACTTC

size: .
J: TRBJ2-2
D: TRBD2
length: 17
V: TRBV7-9
CDR3: CASSLDGLAENTGELFF
DNA: TGTGCCAGCAGCTTAGACGGACTAGCGGAGAACACCGGGGAGCTGTTTTTT

size: .
J: TRBJ2-7
D: .
length: 15
V: TRBV7-2
CDR3: CASSLGTTRLGEQYF
DNA: TGTGCCAGCAGCTTAGGAACTACGCGTCTGGGGGAGCAGTACTTC

size: few
J: TRBJ1-1
D: .
length: 14
V: TRBV4-1
CDR3: CASSQGLGSTEAFF
DNA: TGCGCCAGCAGCCAAGGCCTGGGTAGTACTGAAGCTTTCTTT